This T cell receptor beta chain appears in the sequencing data of a study of blood T cell repertoires in COVID-19. The overall study: Researchers got acute and convalescent COVID-19 samples from the United States, Italy and Spain. The analysed material was cDNA or gDNA that came from T cells, B-cell-depleted T cells, or PBMCs.

This CDR3 region has 14 residues. Germline V gene data show CDR1 as SGHTA and CDR2 as FQGTGA. Deletions cut 2 bases from V and 4 bases from J, with 11 bases between. Authors' analysis steps: Reference gene primer amplification in the assay estimated nucleated cell counts. Profiling relied on immunoSEQ multiplex PCR, and the TCRdb table lists in-frame clones only, not all of them. V and J calls and clone size come straight from that table; D and trimming were deduced from the DNA. The data contain 250,000 or so clones, approximately 88% of them singletons. The V gene is TRBV7-3, the J gene TRBJ2-5, with D maybe TRBD2 (6 bases). The clonotype comes from a woman aged 40 to 49 who had recovered from COVID-19. Sequencing was performed on peripheral blood. The CDR3 protein is CASSLHGEAETQYF. The CDR3 bases are TGTGCCAGCAGCTTACATGGGGAGGCAGAGACCCAGTACTTC.